The 24 T cell receptor beta chains below were found in one sample sequenced in a study of cytomegalovirus exposure and HLA in healthy donors. TCRdb's copy holds only in-frame clones and misses some; the assay was immunoSEQ multiplex PCR. The table shows over 150,000 clones, with 86% occurring only once. Source material: PBMCs. Source of these receptors: a human donor in good health.

The rearrangement joins TRBV19 to TRBJ1-5; D possibly corresponds to TRBD1 (6 bases). Trimming pared 6 bases from V and 2 bases from J, leaving 14 bases between. The germline V gene has CDR1 LNHDA and CDR2 SQIVND (reference sequence). The CDR3 runs to 15 residues. CDR3: CASRGETGGNQPQHF. CDR3 DNA: TGTGCCAGTAGAGGAGAGACAGGAGGCAATCAGCCCCAGCATTTT.

The rearrangement joins TRBV6-1 to TRBJ1-3; TRBD1 matches 7 bases. Per germline, CDR1 MNHNS and CDR2 SASEGT. This CDR3 region has 15 residues. The trim removed 7 bases at V and 1 base at J, leaving 7 bases unmatched. CDR3 bases: TGTGCCAGCAACGACAGGGCCCGGTCTGGAAACACCATATATTTT. It translates to CASNDRARSGNTIYF.

This sequence joins TRBV27 and TRBJ1-1; 7 bases are shared with TRBD1. The V gene end was trimmed by 4 bases and the J gene end by 6 bases; junction bases not matched to a gene: 17. The CDR3 contains 17 residues. The V gene's germline CDR1 is MNHEY and CDR2 SMNVEV (reference sequence). The CDR3 here is CASSSPGQVGGTPEAFF. CDR3 coding DNA: TGTGCCAGCAGTTCACCCGGACAGGTGGGAGGCACGCCTGAAGCTTTCTTT.

The rearrangement joins TRBV5-1 to TRBJ2-5, with 9 nucleotides matching TRBD2. J gave up 3 bases and V 4 bases, and 7 bases lay outside the gene matches. This CDR3 is built from 15 residues. Germline values: CDR1 SGHRS, CDR2 YFSETQ. The CDR3 sequence is CASSPIAGVEETQYF. The CDR3 coding sequence is TGCGCCAGCAGCCCAATAGCGGGAGTTGAAGAGACCCAGTACTTC.

In its sample, this clone was seen a few times. The chain is built from TRBV7-3 and TRBJ2-2; D might be TRBD2 (6 bases). The ends were cut back, 6 bases at V and 8 bases at J, with 19 bases in the middle. The CDR3 is 15 residues long. The germline V gene has CDR1 SGHTA and CDR2 FQGTGA. The CDR3 nucleotides are TGTGCCAGCAGTGACAGACTAGAACGAGGAGGGGAGCTGTTTTTT. As protein: CASSDRLERGGELFF.

This chain joins TRBV5-4 and TRBJ2-7; 7 bases match TRBD1. The germline CDR1 and CDR2 sequences are SGHNT and YYREEE (reference sequence). The CDR3 loop spans 14 amino acids. J was trimmed by 2 bases and V by 5 bases; bases with no gene match: 7. The CDR3 DNA reads as TGTGCCAGCAGAGAACAGGGGTCCCCCTACGAGCAGTACTTC. Translated: CASREQGSPYEQYF.

This chain uses TRBV7-6 with TRBJ2-3; unclear D gene. The CDR3 sequence is 18 residues long. Trimming pared 7 bases from V and 0 bases from J, leaving 23 bases between. Germline V gene sequence: CDR1 SGHVS, CDR2 FNYEAQ. CDR3 sequence: CASTLIRVNWFSTDTQYF. The CDR3 bases are TGTGCCAGCACCCTTATACGTGTAAACTGGTTTAGCACAGATACGCAGTATTTT.

The chain is built from TRBV7-9 and TRBJ2-7; a possible D gene is TRBD2 (5 bases). This CDR3 has 17 amino acids. V was cut by 8 bases and J by 0 bases, with 23 bases left in between. Germline loops: CDR1 SEHNR, CDR2 FQNEAQ (reference sequence). Written as DNA, the CDR3 is TGTGCCAGCGGCGACGGCGAGGGAGTACCGAGCTCCTACGAGCAGTACTTC. It yields the protein CASGDGEGVPSSYEQYF.

The J gene is TRBJ1-2, the V gene TRBV29-1; 8 bases match TRBD1. J lost 2 bases, V lost 5 bases, and 16 bases had no gene match. The CDR3 extends over 17 amino acids. Germline lookup yields CDR1 SQVTM and CDR2 ANQGSEA. The CDR3 coding sequence is TGCAGCGTTTTTCCCATAACTAATGACAGGGGAAACTATGGCTACACCTTC. This codes for CSVFPITNDRGNYGYTF.

This clone showed up just a few times. The chain uses TRBV5-4 and TRBJ2-2, with a weak D call TRBD1 (5 bases). This CDR3 is built from 14 residues. Germline loops: CDR1 SGHNT, CDR2 YYREEE (reference sequence). The V and J ends lost 1 base and 1 base respectively, with 5 bases between them. The CDR3, as DNA: TGTGCCAGCAGCTTGCAGGGGAACACCGGGGAGCTGTTTTTT. Translated, it gives CASSLQGNTGELFF.

This rearrangement joins TRBV18 to TRBJ2-1; TRBD2 might be the D (6 bases). The CDR3 runs to 17 residues. Germline-derived CDR1 and CDR2 are KGHSH and LQKENI. Trimming took 2 bases from V and 1 from J, leaving 15 bases between them. The DNA for the CDR3 is TGTGCCAGCTCACCAGTTACCGGGGGACGGTCCTACAATGAGCAGTTCTTC. It is translated as CASSPVTGGRSYNEQFF.

The chain is built from TRBV4-1 and TRBJ2-7; perhaps TRBD2 as D (5 bases). The CDR3 is 13 amino acids. The V gene's germline CDR1 is MGHRA and CDR2 YSYEKL. Trimming took off 1 base at V and 4 bases at J, with 8 bases between the two ends. CDR3: CASSQARGYEQYF. CDR3 in DNA: TGCGCCAGCAGCCAAGCTCGGGGATACGAGCAGTACTTC.

The V and J genes are TRBV5-1 and TRBJ1-1; 11 nucleotides match TRBD1. The CDR3 runs to 15 residues. Trimming at V came to 4 bases and at J to 4 bases, leaving 6 bases not matched to a gene. Germline V gives CDR1 SGHRS, CDR2 YFSETQ. CDR3 in amino acids: CASSPRDRGTTEAFF. CDR3 nucleotides: TGCGCCAGCAGCCCGAGGGACAGGGGGACCACTGAAGCTTTCTTT.

CDR3 residues: CASCIPGQGADTQYF. The CDR3 nucleotides read TGTGCCAGCTGCATACCGGGACAGGGAGCGGATACGCAGTATTTT. This chain uses TRBV19 with TRBJ2-3; 9 bases line up with TRBD1. The CDR3 covers 15 residues. Unmatched junction bases numbered 13, after V lost 9 bases and J lost 6 bases. Germline V CDR1 and CDR2: LNHDA, SQIVND (reference sequence).

This sequence joins TRBV5-4 and TRBJ1-2; 7 bases match TRBD1. This CDR3 is built from 14 residues. Germline loops: CDR1 SGHNT, CDR2 YYREEE (reference sequence). V trimming: 4 bases; J trimming: 12 bases; junction bases outside the gene matches: 15. The chain's CDR3 is CASSVMTGRVPNTF. In nucleotides, the CDR3 is TGTGCCAGCAGCGTCATGACAGGGAGAGTCCCTAACACCTTC. Full variable domain (outside the CDR3, taken from reference TRBV5-4 and TRBJ1-2): ETGVTQSPTHLIKTRGQQVTLRCSSQSGHNTVSWYQQALGQGPQFIFQYYREEENGRGNFPPRFSGLQFPNYSSELNVNALELDDSALYLCASSVMTGRVPNTFGSGTRLTVV.

The chain carries TRBV9 and TRBJ2-6; a possible D gene is TRBD2 (6 bases). The V gene's germline CDR1 is SGDLS and CDR2 YYNGEE. The CDR3 totals 19 residues. V lost 3 bases and J lost 0, with 19 bases in between. The DNA for the CDR3 is TGTGCCAGCAGCGCCAATGTGGGGCAGGGAGGCTCTGGGGCCAACGTCCTGACTTTC. Amino acids: CASSANVGQGGSGANVLTF.

The chain joins TRBV7-9 to TRBJ2-1; D perhaps matches TRBD1 (6 bases). The CDR3 is 14 amino acids. Trimming took off 1 base at V and 5 bases at J, with 9 bases between the two ends. In germline, CDR1 is SEHNR, CDR2 FQNEAQ (reference sequence). The CDR3 region is CASSLDRVDNEQFF. The CDR3 DNA sequence: TGTGCCAGCAGCTTAGACAGGGTTGACAATGAGCAGTTCTTC.

The chain uses TRBV20-1 and TRBJ2-5, with TRBD2 as a possible D gene (6 bases). CDR1 is DFQATT, CDR2 SNEGSKA, per germline (reference sequence). The CDR3 length is 11 residues. The V gene lost 7 bases and the J gene lost 4 bases, with 10 bases spanning the gap. CDR3 sequence: CSGTKRETQYF. The CDR3 nucleotides are TGCAGTGGGACTAAAAGAGAGACCCAGTACTTC.

The chain combines TRBV6-5 with TRBJ1-4; tentative D call: TRBD1 (5 bases). Germline lookup yields CDR1 MNHEY and CDR2 SVGAGI. Trimming stripped 2 bases from V and 7 bases from J, with 11 bases between. The CDR3 is 14 residues long. The CDR3 nucleotides are TGTGCCAGCAGTTACGCCTACAGGACTGAAAAACTGTTTTTT. Amino acid sequence: CASSYAYRTEKLFF.

The V call is TRBV18, the J call TRBJ2-4, with D perhaps matching TRBD1 (6 bases). The V gene lost 3 bases and the J gene lost 6 bases, with 12 bases spanning the gap. The CDR3 sequence is 14 residues long. The germline gives CDR1 KGHSH, CDR2 LQKENI. DNA of the CDR3: TGTGCCAGCTCACCGGACAGAACCTCAAACATTCAGTACTTC. Amino acid sequence: CASSPDRTSNIQYF.

The chain joins TRBV11-3 to TRBJ1-1, with D possibly matching TRBD1 (5 bases). The V gene's germline CDR1 is SGHNT and CDR2 YENEEA. Trimming pared 8 bases from V and 0 bases from J, leaving 13 bases between. The CDR3 spans 14 residues. CDR3 in DNA: TGTGCCAGCCCTGGGGGACTGTTGAACACTGAAGCTTTCTTT. As protein: CASPGGLLNTEAFF. Drawing the rest from reference TRBV11-3 and TRBJ1-1, the complete variable domain is EAGVVQSPRYKIIEKKQPVAFWCNPISGHNTLYWYLQNLGQGPELLIRYENEEAVDDSQLPKDRFSAERLKGVDSTLKIQPAELGDSAVYLCASPGGLLNTEAFFGQGTRLTVV.

Only one count was recorded for this clone. The DNA of the CDR3 is TGCAGCGTCGGGACAGGTAGCCAGCCCCAGCATTTT. It translates to CSVGTGSQPQHF. The J gene is TRBJ1-5, the V gene TRBV29-1, with TRBD1 matching 8 bases. This CDR3 is 12 amino acids long. In germline, CDR1 is SQVTM, CDR2 ANQGSEA. V lost 6 bases to trimming and J lost 7 bases; unmatched junction nucleotides: 5.

The chain combines TRBV29-1 with TRBJ2-3, with 8 bases aligning to TRBD2. V lost 6 bases to trimming and J lost 5 bases; unmatched junction nucleotides: 10. Germline assignment: CDR1 SQVTM and CDR2 ANQGSEA. The CDR3 covers 14 residues. The CDR3 nucleotides are TGCAGCGTGCGGCTTCGACTAGCGTTAGATACGCAGTATTTT. The encoded protein is CSVRLRLALDTQYF.

The CDR3 nucleotides read TGCGCCAGCAGCTCCCAGACAGGGGACGAGCAGTACTTC. It encodes CASSSQTGDEQYF. The chain carries TRBV5-1 and TRBJ2-7, with 8 bases lining up with TRBD1. CDR1 is SGHRS and CDR2 is YFSETQ in the germline V gene. The trim removed 3 bases at V and 5 bases at J, leaving 4 bases unmatched. The CDR3 runs 13 residues.